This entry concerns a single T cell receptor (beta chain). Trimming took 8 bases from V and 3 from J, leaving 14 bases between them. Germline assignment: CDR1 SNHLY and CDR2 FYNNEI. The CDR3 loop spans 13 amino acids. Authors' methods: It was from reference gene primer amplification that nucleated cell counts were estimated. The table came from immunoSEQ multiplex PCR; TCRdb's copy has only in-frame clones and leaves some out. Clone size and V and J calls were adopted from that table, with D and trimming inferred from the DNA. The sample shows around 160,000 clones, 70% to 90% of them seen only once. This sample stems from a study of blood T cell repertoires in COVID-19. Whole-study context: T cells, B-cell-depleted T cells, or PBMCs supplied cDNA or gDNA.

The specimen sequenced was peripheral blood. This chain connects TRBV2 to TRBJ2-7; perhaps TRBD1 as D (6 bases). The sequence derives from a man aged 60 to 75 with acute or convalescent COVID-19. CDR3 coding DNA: TGTGCCAGCGGACAAGGCAGGGGCTACGAGCAGTACTTC. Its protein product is CASGQGRGYEQYF.